One and the same sample provided the 9 T cell receptor beta chains below, sequenced in a study of early T cells in non-severe SARS-CoV-2 infection. TCRdb processed the 5' RACE reads anew with MiXCR; each CDR3 protein has one entry. The table records approximately 73,000 distinct CDR3 sequences, about 13% of them present only once. The sequencing input was whole blood. The receptors stem from an adult who was a healthcare worker with PCR-confirmed SARS-CoV-2 infection or an uninfected control (not recorded which).

This clonotype was recorded a few times. In DNA, the CDR3 is TGTGCCAGCAGTTTAGACGATATTGATGAGCAGTTCTTC. Encoded protein: CASSLDDIDEQFF. The chain is built from TRBV27 and TRBJ2-1; unclear D gene. The CDR3 is made up of 13 amino acids. Trimming took off 2 bases at V and 8 bases at J, with 10 bases between the two ends. The germline gives CDR1 MNHEY, CDR2 SMNVEV (reference sequence).

This clonotype was seen at least ten times. This chain joins TRBV11-2 and TRBJ2-7; 10 bases align to TRBD1. Trimming at V came to 5 bases and at J to 5 bases, leaving 6 bases not matched to a gene. Germline V CDR1 and CDR2: SGHAT, FQNNGV. This CDR3 region has 14 residues. The CDR3 is CASSAGTGVHEQYF. The CDR3 DNA reads as TGTGCCAGCAGCGCCGGGACAGGGGTCCACGAGCAGTACTTC.

Regarding this clonotype: Possible read error: a much larger clone is one base away. The V gene is TRBV27, the J gene TRBJ2-6; D remains ambiguous. There are 13 residues in the CDR3. The V end was cut by 3 bases, the J end by 2 bases, with 2 bases between. Germline CDR1 and CDR2: MNHEY and SMNVEV (reference sequence). The DNA of the CDR3 is TGTGCCAGCAGTTTCACTGGGGCCAACGTCCTGACTTTC. Amino acid sequence: CASSFTGANVLTF.

The rearrangement links TRBV28 to TRBJ1-2; D gene unclear. The CDR3 loop spans 13 amino acids. V was pared by 7 bases and J by 4 bases, with 13 bases between. The V gene's germline CDR1 is MDHEN and CDR2 SYDVKM. The CDR3 protein is CASTSPAGYGYTF. DNA of the CDR3: TGTGCCAGCACCTCTCCGGCTGGCTATGGCTACACCTTC.

The chain is built from TRBV3-1 and TRBJ2-5; 14 bases are shared with TRBD2. The CDR3 extends over 16 amino acids. V lost 1 base, J lost 4 bases, and 2 bases stayed unmatched. In germline, CDR1 is LGHDT, CDR2 YNNKEL (reference sequence). The CDR3 DNA reads TGTGCCAGCAGCCAAGGGACTAGCGGGAGGCGAGAGACCCAGTACTTC. Its protein product is CASSQGTSGRRETQYF.

To note about this clonotype: A read error may be the cause here, since a much bigger clone is one base away. The gene calls are TRBV6-2 or TRBV6-3 and TRBJ2-5, with no clear D. The V end lost 6 bases, the J end lost 1 base, and 12 bases lay between the germline ends. CDR1 and CDR2 from the germline V gene are MNHEY and SVGEGT. The CDR3 runs 14 residues. The CDR3 region has the DNA TGTGCCAGCAGCGAGTACCTGCCCCAAGAGACCCAGTACTTC. It codes for CASSEYLPQETQYF.

This clonotype was seen a handful of times. V and J are TRBV29-1 and TRBJ1-1; D is uncertain. Trimming shortened V by 4 bases and J by 6 bases, and 9 bases separated the two germline ends. The CDR3 length is 11 residues. Germline V lookup: CDR1 SQVTM, CDR2 ANQGSEA. The CDR3 sequence: CSVVGVAEAFF. CDR3 DNA: TGCAGCGTTGTGGGTGTGGCTGAAGCTTTCTTT.

This clonotype has only a few counts. CDR3 sequence reads: CSAPLYYEQYF. As DNA, the CDR3 is TGCAGTGCTCCACTCTATTACGAGCAGTACTTC. V gene TRBV20-1 combines with J gene TRBJ2-7; D unresolved. The CDR3 is made up of 11 amino acids. Germline values: CDR1 DFQATT, CDR2 SNEGSKA (reference sequence). The V gene lost 5 bases and the J gene lost 4 bases, with 9 bases spanning the gap.

V gene TRBV12-3 or TRBV12-4 combines with J gene TRBJ2-3; D may be TRBD2 (7 bases). V was clipped by 6 bases and J by 3 bases, with 13 bases between them. This CDR3 region has 14 residues. CDR3 loop: CASRRGRATDTQYF. DNA of the CDR3: TGTGCCAGCAGGAGGGGGAGGGCTACAGATACGCAGTATTTT.